Sequencing of this T cell receptor (beta chain) was carried out in a study of shared clonotypes between healthy human individuals. Libraries were prepared by immunoSEQ multiplex PCR; TCRdb keeps only in-frame clonotypes and omits some of them. Found here are roughly 700,000 clones, around 72% of them singletons; the top ten hold under 2%. This CDR3 is 16 amino acids long. With 0 bases removed from V and 4 bases from J, the gap between germline ends came to 13 bases. Germline V gene sequence: CDR1 SGDLS, CDR2 YYNGEE. The sequenced material came from memory CD4+ T cells sorted from blood. Regarding subset: CD45RA-negative fraction. The receptor comes from a woman aged 30 to 39 in good health. The V gene is TRBV9, the J gene TRBJ2-2; D is unclear. The CDR3, as DNA: TGTGCCAGCAGCGTAGACCTATCCGATGTCACCGGGGAGCTGTTTTTT. Translated: CASSVDLSDVTGELFF.